These 14 T cell receptor beta chains came from one sample sequenced in a study of cytomegalovirus exposure and HLA in healthy donors. The PCR was carried out with 60 Vbeta primers and 13 Jbeta primers. The method was immunoSEQ multiplex PCR; TCRdb's version includes in-frame clones alone and lacks a portion of them. The data contain 180,000 or so clones, approximately 9.5% of them singletons. The material sequenced was PBMCs. The source is a woman in her twenties or thirties in good health and CMV-seropositive.

This clone occurred a few times. The genes are TRBV5-1 and TRBJ2-1; tentatively, D is TRBD1 (5 bases). Germline V gene lookup returns CDR1 SGHRS and CDR2 YFSETQ. The CDR3 extends over 13 amino acids. V was pared by 0 bases and J by 7 bases, with 8 bases between. The CDR3 nucleotides read TGCGCCAGCAGCTTGGAGCACAGGAATGAGCAGTTCTTC. This translates into CASSLEHRNEQFF.

This clone was found a few times. The chain links TRBV19 to TRBJ1-1; 12 bases line up with TRBD1. Germline V gene lookup returns CDR1 LNHDA and CDR2 SQIVND (reference sequence). The V and J ends lost 10 bases and 0 bases, in that order; junction bases with no gene match: 9. CDR3 length: 16 residues. This CDR3 is CATRDRGRSMNTEAFF. The CDR3 DNA reads as TGTGCCACTAGGGACAGGGGGCGATCCATGAACACTGAAGCTTTCTTT.

For this clone: No conserved phenylalanine or tryptophan is present at the end of the CDR3, so a read error is the likely explanation. No DNA is shown, since the ends of the CDR3 on it are uncertain; the CDR3 is the one TCRdb lists. V is TRBV5-6 and J is TRBJ1-1; the D call TRBD1 from the table was never checked on the DNA. Germline CDR1 SGHDT, CDR2 YYEEEE. The CDR3 is made up of 13 amino acids, end residues included. The CDR3 here is CASSRNRNTEALV.

CDR3: CASSGGLAGGPGEQYF. CDR3 coding DNA: TGCGCCAGCAGCGGGGGACTAGCGGGAGGGCCGGGGGAGCAGTACTTC. The V call is TRBV5-1, the J call TRBJ2-7, with TRBD2 matching over 16 bases. This CDR3 contains 16 residues. Trimming cost V 4 bases and J 7 bases; bases outside gene matches: 8. Germline V CDR1 and CDR2: SGHRS, YFSETQ.

This clone appeared a few times. V usage is TRBV9 and J usage is TRBJ1-2, with D possibly matching TRBD1 (6 bases). Germline V lookup: CDR1 SGDLS, CDR2 YYNGEE. The CDR3 spans 13 residues. Trimming took off 6 bases at V and 0 bases at J, with 9 bases between the two ends. The CDR3 region is CASKQGTNYGYTF. CDR3 sequence (DNA): TGTGCCAGCAAACAGGGAACTAACTATGGCTACACCTTC.

The sample holds a few counts of this clone. The chain has TRBV30 and TRBJ2-7; no reliable D call. V lost 0 bases, J lost 7 bases, and 13 bases lay in between. Germline V gene sequence: CDR1 GTSNPN, CDR2 SVGIG (reference sequence). The CDR3 runs to 13 residues. CDR3 sequence: CAWSVDIEQEQYF. CDR3 DNA: TGTGCCTGGAGTGTCGATATCGAGCAAGAGCAGTACTTC.

The chain combines TRBV5-1 with TRBJ2-4, with 9 bases identical to TRBD1. Germline V gene lookup returns CDR1 SGHRS and CDR2 YFSETQ. After removal of 5 bases from V and 12 bases from J, the junction contained 12 bases not matched to a gene. The CDR3 extends over 14 amino acids. CDR3 in DNA: TGCGCCAGCAGTAAAGGACAGGGGCCCGATAGTCAGTACTTC. Protein: CASSKGQGPDSQYF.

This clone was seen more than once but under ten times. The rearrangement uses TRBV7-6 and TRBJ2-1, with 12 bases matching TRBD2. In germline, CDR1 is SGHVS, CDR2 FNYEAQ. There are 15 residues in the CDR3. The V gene end was trimmed by 1 base and the J gene end by 9 bases; junction bases not matched to a gene: 4. Written as DNA, the CDR3 is TGTGCCAGCAGCTTAGTGGCTAGCGGGAGGGTTGAGCAGTTCTTC. This gives the protein CASSLVASGRVEQFF.

V is TRBV10-1 and J is TRBJ1-3; D ambiguous. V was trimmed by 8 bases and J by 2 bases, leaving 7 bases between them. This CDR3 region has 12 residues. The germline gives CDR1 WNHNN, CDR2 SYGVQD (reference sequence). The CDR3 reads CASSNTGNTIYF. The CDR3, as DNA: TGCGCCAGCTCGAACACTGGAAACACCATATATTTT.

The J gene is TRBJ2-7, the V gene TRBV7-9; weak D call: TRBD2 (6 bases). In germline, CDR1 is SEHNR, CDR2 FQNEAQ (reference sequence). This CDR3 region has 19 residues. Trimming took 1 base from V and 3 from J, leaving 25 bases between them. This chain's CDR3 is CASSLDDRAWPPGVYEQYF. The CDR3 DNA is TGTGCCAGCAGCTTAGACGATCGGGCCTGGCCGCCGGGAGTCTACGAGCAGTACTTC. Full variable domain (rest looked up from reference TRBV7-9 and TRBJ2-7): DTGVSQNPRHKITKRGQNVTFRCDPISEHNRLYWYRQTLGQGPEFLTYFQNEAQLEKSRLLSDRFSAERPKGSFSTLEIQRTEQGDSAMYLCASSLDDRAWPPGVYEQYFGPGTRLTVT.

This clone occurred a few times. The chain recombines TRBV7-9 with TRBJ2-1; 9 bases fit TRBD2. CDR1 and CDR2 from the germline V gene are SEHNR and FQNEAQ (reference sequence). The CDR3 is 18 residues long. Unmatched junction bases numbered 10, after V lost 0 bases and J lost 4 bases. CDR3 bases: TGTGCCAGCAGCTTAGCCAGGGTAGCGGGAGACAGGTACAATGAGCAGTTCTTC. It specifies CASSLARVAGDRYNEQFF. Based on the CDR3 plus reference TRBV7-9 and TRBJ2-1, the full variable domain is DTGVSQNPRHKITKRGQNVTFRCDPISEHNRLYWYRQTLGQGPEFLTYFQNEAQLEKSRLLSDRFSAERPKGSFSTLEIQRTEQGDSAMYLCASSLARVAGDRYNEQFFGPGTRLTVL.

There are a few counts of this clone. The chain recombines TRBV14 with TRBJ2-4; a possible D gene is TRBD2 (7 bases). The V gene's germline CDR1 is SGHDN and CDR2 FVKESK. V lost 2 bases to trimming and J lost 8 bases, with 16 bases between them. The CDR3 sequence is 15 residues long. In DNA, the CDR3 is TGTGCCAGCAGCCAAAGTACAGGGAGGGGATACATTCAGTACTTC. Protein sequence: CASSQSTGRGYIQYF.

A few counts support this clone. This rearrangement joins TRBV7-9 to TRBJ2-5; 12 nucleotides align to TRBD1. The V gene end was trimmed by 3 bases and the J gene end by 5 bases; junction bases not matched to a gene: 7. This CDR3 comprises 16 residues. Germline V gives CDR1 SEHNR, CDR2 FQNEAQ (reference sequence). The CDR3 protein is CASSLGGQGASETQYF. DNA of the CDR3: TGTGCCAGCAGCTTGGGGGGACAGGGGGCATCGGAGACCCAGTACTTC. Full variable domain (rest looked up from reference TRBV7-9 and TRBJ2-5): DTGVSQNPRHKITKRGQNVTFRCDPISEHNRLYWYRQTLGQGPEFLTYFQNEAQLEKSRLLSDRFSAERPKGSFSTLEIQRTEQGDSAMYLCASSLGGQGASETQYFGPGTRLLVL.

This chain uses TRBV5-1 with TRBJ2-7, with D maybe TRBD2 (5 bases). Germline assignment: CDR1 SGHRS and CDR2 YFSETQ. V lost 4 bases to trimming and J lost 2 bases, with 16 bases between them. This CDR3 region has 15 residues. CDR3 loop: CASSTTRGLAYEQYF. Here the CDR3 DNA reads TGCGCCAGCAGCACCACCCGGGGTCTCGCCTACGAGCAGTACTTC.